Listed below are T cell receptor beta chains from one sample, sequenced in a study of blood T cell repertoires in COVID-19. Using immunoSEQ multiplex PCR, the repertoire was profiled, and TCRdb retains in-frame clones only, with some absent. Among some 300,000 clones listed, around 89% were seen once. Sample: peripheral blood. Source of these receptors: a woman aged 25 to 45 who had recovered from COVID-19. The CDR3 runs from the conserved cysteine through the conserved F or W. D genes are given only for firm matches. A row's size may be missing; if present it is once, few, many or a size class.

clone size: -
J gene: TRBJ1-6
V gene: TRBV7-3
D gene: TRBD1
CDR3 protein: CASSRGQGADSPLHF
CDR3 DNA: TGTGCCAGCAGCCGCGGACAGGGTGCCGATTCACCCCTCCACTTT

clone size: -
J gene: TRBJ2-5
V gene: TRBV6-5
D gene: -
CDR3 protein: CASINRGGVKETQYF
CDR3 DNA: TGTGCCAGCATCAACAGGGGCGGGGTAAAGGAGACCCAGTACTTC

clone size: few
J gene: TRBJ1-5
V gene: TRBV2
D gene: -
CDR3 protein: CASSGTNQPQHF
CDR3 DNA: TGTGCCAGCAGTGGGACTAATCAGCCCCAGCATTTT

clone size: -
J gene: TRBJ2-6
V gene: TRBV5-4
D gene: TRBD1
CDR3 protein: CASSSRDRVPSGANVLTF
CDR3 DNA: TGTGCCAGCAGCTCCAGGGACAGGGTTCCCTCTGGGGCCAACGTCCTGACTTTC

clone size: -
J gene: TRBJ1-2
V gene: TRBV30
D gene: TRBD1
CDR3 protein: CAWRRDSNYGYTF
CDR3 DNA: TGTGCCTGGAGAAGGGACAGTAACTATGGCTACACCTTC

clone size: -
J gene: TRBJ2-3
V gene: TRBV5-1
D gene: TRBD1
CDR3 protein: CASSSDGTGADTQYF
CDR3 DNA: TGCGCCAGCAGCTCGGACGGGACAGGGGCCGATACGCAGTATTTT

clone size: -
J gene: TRBJ2-5
V gene: TRBV7-9
D gene: TRBD2
CDR3 protein: CASSRRTSGGYGETQYF
CDR3 DNA: TGTGCCAGCAGCCGAAGGACTAGCGGGGGTTATGGAGAGACCCAGTACTTC

clone size: -
J gene: TRBJ2-7
V gene: TRBV27
D gene: TRBD2
CDR3 protein: CASSSAWVAGSSYEQYF
CDR3 DNA: TGTGCCAGCAGTTCCGCGTGGGTAGCGGGGTCCTCCTACGAGCAGTACTTC

clone size: -
J gene: TRBJ1-5
V gene: TRBV28
D gene: TRBD1
CDR3 protein: CASTQDRGGQPQHF
CDR3 DNA: TGTGCCAGCACCCAAGACAGGGGTGGACAGCCCCAGCATTTT

clone size: -
J gene: TRBJ1-1
V gene: TRBV27
D gene: TRBD1
CDR3 protein: CASGDRSMNTEAFF
CDR3 DNA: TGTGCCAGCGGGGACAGGTCAATGAACACTGAAGCTTTCTTT

clone size: -
J gene: TRBJ2-7
V gene: TRBV30
D gene: -
CDR3 protein: CAWSNLYAYEQYF
CDR3 DNA: TGTGCCTGGAGCAACCTATACGCCTACGAGCAGTACTTC

clone size: -
J gene: TRBJ1-1
V gene: TRBV19
D gene: TRBD1
CDR3 protein: CASTRQGNTEAFF
CDR3 DNA: TGTGCCAGTACTAGACAGGGGAACACTGAAGCTTTCTTT

clone size: -
J gene: TRBJ2-7
V gene: TRBV6-2/TRBV6-3
D gene: TRBD2
CDR3 protein: CASSRTKTGGNYEQYF
CDR3 DNA: TGTGCCAGCAGTCGTACGAAGACGGGGGGGAACTACGAGCAGTACTTC

clone size: -
J gene: TRBJ1-6
V gene: TRBV2
D gene: -
CDR3 protein: CASSVHPGSLHF
CDR3 DNA: TGTGCCAGCAGTGTACATCCGGGGTCCCTCCACTTT

clone size: -
J gene: TRBJ2-1
V gene: TRBV6-2/TRBV6-3
D gene: TRBD1
CDR3 protein: CASSYSNWGQPYINEQFF
CDR3 DNA: TGTGCCAGCAGTTACTCCAACTGGGGACAGCCCTATATCAATGAGCAGTTCTTC

clone size: -
J gene: TRBJ2-3
V gene: TRBV27
D gene: -
CDR3 protein: CASGSWSRTSTDTQYF
CDR3 DNA: TGTGCCAGCGGGTCGTGGAGTAGGACTAGCACAGATACGCAGTATTTT

clone size: -
J gene: TRBJ1-2
V gene: TRBV5-6
D gene: -
CDR3 protein: CASSSGQYGYTF
CDR3 DNA: TGTGCCAGCAGCTCAGGACAGTATGGCTACACCTTC

clone size: -
J gene: TRBJ2-1
V gene: TRBV11-2
D gene: TRBD2
CDR3 protein: CASSLGGAGGPYNEQFF
CDR3 DNA: TGTGCCAGCAGCTTAGGAGGAGCGGGGGGGCCCTACAATGAGCAGTTCTTC

clone size: once
J gene: TRBJ1-2
V gene: TRBV19
D gene: -
CDR3 protein: CASSWHGADGYTF
CDR3 DNA: TGTGCCAGTAGTTGGCACGGAGCCGATGGCTACACCTTC

clone size: -
J gene: TRBJ2-6
V gene: TRBV4-3
D gene: -
CDR3 protein: CASSHVQIGVSGANVLTF
CDR3 DNA: TGCGCCAGCAGCCATGTCCAGATAGGGGTCTCTGGGGCCAACGTCCTGACTTTC

clone size: -
J gene: TRBJ1-6
V gene: TRBV28
D gene: -
CDR3 protein: CASSSPSAISYNSPLHF
CDR3 DNA: TGTGCCAGCAGCTCCCCCAGCGCCATCTCCTATAATTCACCCCTCCACTTT

clone size: -
J gene: TRBJ2-1
V gene: TRBV19
D gene: -
CDR3 protein: CASSILVNNEQFF
CDR3 DNA: TGTGCCAGTAGTATACTAGTAAACAATGAGCAGTTCTTC

clone size: -
J gene: TRBJ2-1
V gene: TRBV7-2
D gene: -
CDR3 protein: CASSLLGHEYNEQFF
CDR3 DNA: TGTGCCAGCAGCCTTTTGGGACACGAGTACAATGAGCAGTTCTTC

clone size: -
J gene: TRBJ2-1
V gene: TRBV11-2
D gene: TRBD1
CDR3 protein: CASSSGPGTGRNEQFF
CDR3 DNA: TGTGCCAGCAGCTCTGGTCCCGGGACAGGGAGGAATGAGCAGTTCTTC

clone size: -
J gene: TRBJ1-5
V gene: TRBV7-2
D gene: -
CDR3 protein: CASGMGGNQPQHF
CDR3 DNA: TGTGCCAGCGGGATGGGGGGGAATCAGCCCCAGCATTTT

clone size: -
J gene: TRBJ1-1
V gene: TRBV6-5
D gene: TRBD1
CDR3 protein: CASSRDRVGTEAFF
CDR3 DNA: TGTGCCAGCAGTCGCGACAGGGTTGGGACTGAAGCTTTCTTT

clone size: -
J gene: TRBJ2-2
V gene: TRBV11-2
D gene: TRBD1
CDR3 protein: CASSLAGGGELFF
CDR3 DNA: TGTGCCAGCAGCTTAGCAGGGGGCGGGGAGCTGTTTTTT

clone size: -
J gene: TRBJ1-4
V gene: TRBV6-2/TRBV6-3
D gene: -
CDR3 protein: CASSTGDGATNEKLFF
CDR3 DNA: TGTGCCAGCAGCACAGGCGACGGTGCAACTAATGAAAAACTGTTTTTT

clone size: -
J gene: TRBJ2-5
V gene: TRBV6-1
D gene: TRBD2
CDR3 protein: CASSGGGLAGGRETQYF
CDR3 DNA: TGTGCCAGCAGTGGTGGGGGACTAGCGGGGGGCAGGGAGACCCAGTACTTC

clone size: -
J gene: TRBJ2-1
V gene: TRBV12-3/TRBV12-4
D gene: TRBD1
CDR3 protein: CASSTTGSEQFF
CDR3 DNA: TGTGCCAGCAGTACGACAGGGAGTGAGCAGTTCTTC

clone size: -
J gene: TRBJ2-7
V gene: TRBV6-5
D gene: -
CDR3 protein: CASRQQAYEQYF
CDR3 DNA: TGTGCCAGCAGACAGCAGGCCTACGAGCAGTACTTC

clone size: -
J gene: TRBJ2-7
V gene: TRBV7-9
D gene: TRBD1
CDR3 protein: CASRSSGTEVGEQYF
CDR3 DNA: TGTGCCAGCAGGAGCTCCGGGACAGAGGTGGGGGAGCAGTACTTC

clone size: -
J gene: TRBJ2-1
V gene: TRBV24-1
D gene: -
CDR3 protein: CATTSQGNEQFF
CDR3 DNA: TGTGCCACCACCTCTCAGGGCAATGAGCAGTTCTTC

clone size: -
J gene: TRBJ1-2
V gene: TRBV4-1
D gene: TRBD1
CDR3 protein: CASSQDGRGYGYTF
CDR3 DNA: TGCGCCAGCAGCCAAGATGGCAGGGGGTATGGCTACACCTTC

clone size: -
J gene: TRBJ1-4
V gene: TRBV7-8
D gene: TRBD1
CDR3 protein: CASSRSGTGIEKLFF
CDR3 DNA: TGTGCCAGCAGCAGATCCGGGACAGGGATCGAAAAACTGTTTTTT

clone size: -
J gene: TRBJ2-7
V gene: TRBV19
D gene: -
CDR3 protein: CASSIDHGGRSYEQYF
CDR3 DNA: TGTGCCAGTAGTATAGATCACGGGGGGCGTTCCTACGAGCAGTACTTC

clone size: once
J gene: TRBJ1-3
V gene: TRBV7-9
D gene: -
CDR3 protein: CASSIRQPSSGNTIYF
CDR3 DNA: TGTGCCAGCAGTATACGACAGCCAAGCTCTGGAAACACCATATATTTT

clone size: -
J gene: TRBJ2-7
V gene: TRBV5-1
D gene: TRBD1
CDR3 protein: CASSLDRGALEQYF
CDR3 DNA: TGCGCCAGCAGCTTGGACAGGGGGGCCCTCGAGCAGTACTTC

clone size: -
J gene: TRBJ1-4
V gene: TRBV29-1
D gene: TRBD1
CDR3 protein: CSVKGAREKLFF
CDR3 DNA: TGCAGCGTTAAGGGGGCGAGGGAAAAACTGTTTTTT

clone size: -
J gene: TRBJ2-3
V gene: TRBV6-5
D gene: -
CDR3 protein: CASSYSGVLTDTQYF
CDR3 DNA: TGTGCCAGCAGTTACTCAGGGGTGCTCACAGATACGCAGTATTTT

clone size: few
J gene: TRBJ2-3
V gene: TRBV25-1
D gene: TRBD2
CDR3 protein: CASSELAGDTDTQYF
CDR3 DNA: TGTGCCAGCAGTGAGCTAGCGGGGGACACAGATACGCAGTATTTT

clone size: once
J gene: TRBJ2-2
V gene: TRBV5-6
D gene: -
CDR3 protein: CASSFARVVWPGELFF
CDR3 DNA: TGTGCCAGCAGCTTTGCCCGGGTGGTTTGGCCCGGGGAGCTGTTTTTT

clone size: -
J gene: TRBJ2-5
V gene: TRBV9
D gene: TRBD1
CDR3 protein: CASSPRGTGGHETQYF
CDR3 DNA: TGTGCCAGCAGCCCTCGAGGGACAGGGGGCCATGAGACCCAGTACTTC

clone size: -
J gene: TRBJ1-6
V gene: TRBV11-1
D gene: TRBD1
CDR3 protein: CASSWDRDSNSPLHF
CDR3 DNA: TGTGCCAGCAGCTGGGACAGGGATTCAAATTCACCCCTCCACTTT

clone size: -
J gene: TRBJ2-5
V gene: TRBV24-1
D gene: TRBD1
CDR3 protein: CATSPTGGQETQYF
CDR3 DNA: TGTGCCACCAGTCCCACAGGGGGCCAAGAGACCCAGTACTTC

clone size: -
J gene: TRBJ1-2
V gene: TRBV2
D gene: TRBD1
CDR3 protein: CASSEGRGRIEGYTF
CDR3 DNA: TGTGCCAGCAGTGAAGGCAGGGGGCGAATCGAGGGCTACACCTTC

clone size: -
J gene: TRBJ2-6
V gene: TRBV2
D gene: -
CDR3 protein: CASSSGGGANVLTF
CDR3 DNA: TGTGCCAGCAGTTCCGGGGGAGGGGCCAACGTCCTGACTTTC

clone size: -
J gene: TRBJ2-1
V gene: TRBV14
D gene: -
CDR3 protein: CASSLLGALDEQFF
CDR3 DNA: TGTGCCAGCAGCCTTTTAGGGGCGCTTGATGAGCAGTTCTTC

clone size: -
J gene: TRBJ2-1
V gene: TRBV24-1
D gene: -
CDR3 protein: CATAPRAQSEQFF
CDR3 DNA: TGTGCCACCGCGCCCAGGGCTCAGAGCGAGCAGTTCTTC

clone size: -
J gene: TRBJ1-4
V gene: TRBV7-9
D gene: -
CDR3 protein: CASSLGQGFEKLFF
CDR3 DNA: TGTGCCAGCAGCTTAGGGCAGGGCTTTGAAAAACTGTTTTTT

clone size: -
J gene: TRBJ2-2
V gene: TRBV9
D gene: -
CDR3 protein: CASSGGEALGSGELFF
CDR3 DNA: TGTGCCAGCAGCGGGGGGGAAGCGCTGGGTTCCGGGGAGCTGTTTTTT

clone size: -
J gene: TRBJ2-1
V gene: TRBV15
D gene: -
CDR3 protein: CATSRAGGSDNEQFF
CDR3 DNA: TGTGCCACCAGCAGAGCGGGGGGCTCAGACAATGAGCAGTTCTTC